Listed below are T cell receptor beta chains from one sample, sequenced in a study of T cell changes during pregnancy in multiple sclerosis. Produced via immunoSEQ multiplex PCR; TCRdb's table is partial and in-frame only. The sample gives about 73,000 clones, around 94% of which show up once; roughly 3% is in the top ten. Here the sequenced sample was peripheral blood, taken in the third trimester of pregnancy. The source is a female donor in good health, enrolled as a control in a pregnancy study. The CDR3 runs from the conserved cysteine through the conserved F or W. The D gene is left open where the match is weak. Clone size, where shown, is once, few, many, or a class for clones that have expanded.

v_call	j_call	d_call	clone_size	cdr3_nt	cdr3_aa
TRBV11-2	TRBJ2-7	TRBD2	once	TGTGCCAGCAGCCCTAGCGGGGGCCTGAACTACGAGCAGTACTTC	CASSPSGGLNYEQYF
TRBV27	TRBJ2-1	TRBD1	.	TGTGCCAGCGGACGGGACAGGAGCTCCTACAATGAGCAGTTCTTC	CASGRDRSSYNEQFF
TRBV11-2	TRBJ1-1	TRBD1	.	TGTGCCAGCAGCTACAGGGGGCTCAGAGACACTGAAGCTTTCTTT	CASSYRGLRDTEAFF
TRBV15	TRBJ1-4	.	.	TGTGCCACCAGCAGAGATGCAGGTGCAGAAGAAAAACTGTTTTTT	CATSRDAGAEEKLFF
TRBV12-2	TRBJ1-1	.	once	TGTGCAAGTCGCTTACCCGCGGACAGCTACACTGAAGCTTTCTTT	CASRLPADSYTEAFF
TRBV9	TRBJ2-7	.	.	TGTGCCAGCAGCGTCCTTGCGGGGGACATGCTCGAGCAGTACTTC	CASSVLAGDMLEQYF
TRBV7-9	TRBJ1-1	.	.	TGTGCCAGCAGACCTATAGGGGGATTGGACACTGAAGCTTTCTTT	CASRPIGGLDTEAFF
TRBV5-4	TRBJ2-7	.	.	TGTGCCAGCAGCCCCGTGGTAGGCGGCCACTCCTACGAGCAGTACTTC	CASSPVVGGHSYEQYF
TRBV18	TRBJ1-2	.	once	TGTGCCAGCCGGACAGCAGCCTATGGCTACACCTTC	CASRTAAYGYTF
TRBV7-2	TRBJ2-2	TRBD2	.	TGTGCCAGCAGCTTGGCTAGCGGGCAGCGCGGGGAGCTGTTTTTT	CASSLASGQRGELFF
TRBV19	TRBJ2-2	TRBD2	.	TGTGCCAGTAGGCCCATCGGTAGCGGGAGTACCGGGGAGCTGTTTTTT	CASRPIGSGSTGELFF
TRBV29-1	TRBJ2-2	.	once	TGCAGCGTTGATGAGGGAACGTACACCGGGGAGCTGTTTTTT	CSVDEGTYTGELFF
TRBV4-1	TRBJ2-7	.	.	TGCGCCAGCAGCCAAGACAGCGGATGGGCATACTACGAGCAGTACTTC	CASSQDSGWAYYEQYF